One and the same sample provided the 23 T cell receptor beta chains below, sequenced in a study of T-cell memory formation after mild COVID-19. TCRdb analysed the 5' RACE reads with MiXCR anew, one entry per CDR3 protein. Among about 410,000 distinct CDR3 sequences listed, about 22% were seen once. Sample: PBMCs or a T cell subset sorted from them (not recorded which). The origin of the receptors is an adult woman who had mild COVID-19 (a few samples of this study predate the infection). Cell type and time point are not known.

The gene calls are TRBV7-6 and TRBJ2-5; TRBD1 agrees at 10 bases. The junction had 4 bases not matched to a gene; V was cut back by 3 bases and J by 0 bases. Germline V lookup: CDR1 SGHVS, CDR2 FNYEAQ. The length of the CDR3 is 16 residues. As DNA, the CDR3 is TGTGCCAGCAGCTTCTCCGGGACAGGGGACCAAGAGACCCAGTACTTC. Translation gives CASSFSGTGDQETQYF.

The chain links TRBV18 to TRBJ1-1; the match to TRBD1 covers 8 bases. The J segment lost 0 bases and the V segment lost 2 bases, leaving 8 bases of the junction unmatched. The germline CDR1 and CDR2 sequences are KGHSH and LQKENI. The CDR3 totals 17 residues. CDR3 sequence (DNA): TGTGCCAGCTCACCAGGGACAGGACATTTCATGAACACTGAAGCTTTCTTT. Its protein product is CASSPGTGHFMNTEAFF.

The chain joins TRBV29-1 to TRBJ1-2; D unclear. Germline V gene data show CDR1 as SQVTM and CDR2 as ANQGSEA. This CDR3 is built from 13 residues. V gave up 2 bases and J gave up 7 bases, with 14 bases separating them. DNA of the CDR3: TGCAGCGTTGAAATTCGGCGGGGTGTTGGCTACACCTTC. This encodes CSVEIRRGVGYTF.

This chain joins TRBV20-1 and TRBJ1-5; D unresolved. This CDR3 region has 13 residues. CDR1 DFQATT and CDR2 SNEGSKA come from the germline V gene (reference sequence). V was pared by 0 bases and J by 7 bases, with 10 bases between. CDR3 nucleotides: TGCAGTGCTAGAGAGACCTTTAGCCAGCCCCAGCATTTT. Amino acid sequence: CSARETFSQPQHF.

At least ten counts were recorded for this clonotype. This chain joins TRBV24-1 and TRBJ2-3, with D unclear. CDR3 length: 11 amino acids. Germline V gene sequence: CDR1 KGHDR, CDR2 SFDVKD. The V end lost 9 bases, the J end lost 2 bases, and 5 bases lay between the germline ends. The CDR3 spells CATANTDTQYF. The CDR3 nucleotides read TGTGCCACCGCCAACACAGATACGCAGTATTTT.

Only a few counts were recorded for this clonotype. This chain joins TRBV19 and TRBJ2-7, with D maybe TRBD1 (6 bases). V lost 5 bases and J lost 3, with 14 bases in between. The CDR3 consists of 14 residues. Per germline, CDR1 LNHDA and CDR2 SQIVND (reference sequence). The CDR3 nucleotides are TGTGCCAGTAGTCCTCGGACAGCCAACTACGAGCAGTACTTC. Protein sequence: CASSPRTANYEQYF.

V gene TRBV6-5 combines with J gene TRBJ2-5, with 7 bases identical to TRBD2. Germline trimming cut 6 bases from V and 4 bases from J; bases unmatched to any gene: 2. Germline lookup yields CDR1 MNHEY and CDR2 SVGAGI. CDR3 length: 12 residues. CDR3 nucleotide sequence: TGTGCCAGCAGCAGCGGGGTAGAGACCCAGTACTTC. It codes for CASSSGVETQYF.

This clonotype turned up a few times. The V and J genes are TRBV30 and TRBJ1-2, with a tentative D call TRBD1 (5 bases). CDR1 and CDR2 from the germline V gene are GTSNPN and SVGIG (reference sequence). Trimming removed 2 bases at V and 0 bases at J, with 7 bases between. The CDR3 totals 13 residues. The CDR3 here is CAWSRTTNYGYTF. In DNA, the CDR3 is TGTGCCTGGAGTCGGACAACTAACTATGGCTACACCTTC.

The chain links TRBV20-1 to TRBJ2-5; D is unresolved. Trimming left V 3 bases short and J 1 base short, with 12 bases between. CDR1 is DFQATT and CDR2 is SNEGSKA in the germline V gene (reference sequence). This CDR3 region has 14 residues. This CDR3 reads CSASQSRAQETQYF. The CDR3 nucleotides are TGCAGTGCTAGTCAGAGCCGGGCCCAAGAGACCCAGTACTTC.

V is TRBV29-1 and J is TRBJ2-1; D uncertain. Trimming took off 7 bases at V and 1 base at J, with 14 bases between the two ends. The CDR3 has 14 residues. Per the germline V gene, CDR1 is SQVTM and CDR2 is ANQGSEA. The CDR3 protein is CSGTRRSSYNEQFF. For the CDR3, the DNA is TGCAGCGGAACTCGGCGATCTTCCTACAATGAGCAGTTCTTC.

This clonotype was found a few times. Written as DNA, the CDR3 is TGTGCCAGCAGCGCGGGACCGGCGGGCAATGAGCAGTTCTTC. Encoded protein: CASSAGPAGNEQFF. The chain recombines TRBV2 with TRBJ2-1; a weak D match, TRBD2 (6 bases). The V gene's germline CDR1 is SNHLY and CDR2 FYNNEI. The CDR3 covers 14 residues. The ends were cut back, 6 bases at V and 6 bases at J, with 15 bases in the middle.

This clonotype was detected ten times or more. The chain joins TRBV12-3 or TRBV12-4 to TRBJ2-7, with D unclear. V was pared by 5 bases and J by 6 bases, with 14 bases between. This CDR3 is built from 13 residues. The CDR3: CASSTHGPAEQYF. The CDR3 bases are TGTGCCAGCAGTACCCACGGCCCCGCCGAGCAGTACTTC.

The J gene is TRBJ2-7, the V gene TRBV4-2; D may correspond to TRBD1 or TRBD2 (6 bases each). V lost 10 bases and J lost 4, with 23 bases in between. The CDR3 totals 15 residues. Germline loops: CDR1 LGHNA, CDR2 YNFKEQ. CDR3 DNA: TGTGCCACTACCCTAAGGGGGGCCGGACTATACGAGCAGTACTTC. This translates into CATTLRGAGLYEQYF.

The gene calls are TRBV29-1 and TRBJ1-2; D might be TRBD1 (6 bases). CDR1 and CDR2 (germline): SQVTM, ANQGSEA. V was cut by 4 bases and J by 8 bases, with 14 bases left in between. The CDR3 runs to 12 residues. The CDR3 DNA reads TGCAGCGTTGGGACAGACGTGTTAGGCTACACCTTC. Translated, it gives CSVGTDVLGYTF.

The chain couples TRBV29-1 to TRBJ2-6; 8 nucleotides align to TRBD2. Germline V lookup: CDR1 SQVTM, CDR2 ANQGSEA. The CDR3 totals 15 residues. The J segment lost 1 base and the V segment lost 1 base, leaving 0 bases of the junction unmatched. In DNA form, the CDR3 reads TGCAGCGTTGAAGTAGCGGGATCTGGGGCCAACGTCCTGACTTTC. Translation gives CSVEVAGSGANVLTF.

V and J are TRBV5-1 and TRBJ2-2, with 9 bases identical to TRBD1. Germline V gene data show CDR1 as SGHRS and CDR2 as YFSETQ. The CDR3 has 15 amino acids. V lost 5 bases and J lost 7; bases outside the gene matches: 9. CDR3 bases: TGCGCCAGCAGTTCGGGACAGGGATATAGCGGGGAGCTGTTTTTT. Translating gives CASSSGQGYSGELFF.

The chain uses TRBV4-2 and TRBJ2-5; TRBD2 matches 14 bases. CDR1 LGHNA and CDR2 YNFKEQ come from the germline V gene. There are 15 residues in the CDR3. V lost 8 bases and J lost 5; bases outside the gene matches: 7. CDR3: CASGTSGGGRETQYF. The CDR3 DNA follows: TGTGCCAGCGGGACTAGCGGGGGTGGGCGTGAGACCCAGTACTTC.

This clonotype was detected a few times. V is TRBV12-3 or TRBV12-4 and J is TRBJ2-2, with D unclear. Deletions cut 4 bases from V and 7 bases from J, with 4 bases between. The CDR3 sequence is 11 residues long. CDR3 residues: CASSSLGELFF. DNA for the CDR3: TGTGCCAGCAGTTCCCTCGGGGAGCTGTTTTTT.

Here the CDR3 reads CASSLLGAEAFF. DNA of the CDR3: TGTGCCAGCAGCCTATTAGGGGCTGAAGCTTTCTTT. The chain uses TRBV3-1 and TRBJ1-1, with D perhaps matching TRBD1 (5 bases). Per the germline V gene, CDR1 is LGHDT and CDR2 is YNNKEL (reference sequence). CDR3 length: 12 amino acids. V was pared by 4 bases and J by 6 bases, with 9 bases between. The variable domain in full, completed from reference TRBV3-1 and TRBJ1-1, reads DTAVSQTPKYLVTQMGNDKSIKCEQNLGHDTMYWYKQDSKKFLKIMFSYNNKELIINETVPNRFSPKSPDKAHLNLHINSLELGDSAVYFCASSLLGAEAFFGQGTRLTVV.

The J gene is TRBJ2-1, the V gene TRBV7-9; 7 bases map to TRBD2. Looked up from germline, CDR1 is SEHNR and CDR2 is FQNEAQ (reference sequence). J gave up 9 bases and V 5 bases, and 22 bases lay outside the gene matches. The CDR3 is made up of 18 amino acids. The CDR3 DNA is TGTGCCAGCAGCCCAAGGGGAACGGGAGGCCCGAGGAGCACTGAGCAGTTCTTC. Its translation: CASSPRGTGGPRSTEQFF.

This clonotype appeared a single time. The chain combines TRBV7-8 with TRBJ1-2, with D perhaps matching TRBD1 (5 bases). V was shortened by 1 base and J by 2 bases, with 17 bases between the two germline ends. CDR1 is SGHVS, CDR2 FQNEAQ, per germline. The CDR3 sequence is 17 residues long. The CDR3 is CASSLEGRQALNYGYTF. CDR3 in DNA: TGTGCCAGCAGCTTAGAGGGACGCCAGGCGTTAAACTATGGCTACACCTTC.

This clonotype has more than one count but fewer than ten. The chain employs TRBV2 and TRBJ2-1; D is ambiguous. The germline CDR1 and CDR2 sequences are SNHLY and FYNNEI. V lost 7 bases, J lost 1 base, and 14 bases lay in between. This CDR3 spans 15 amino acids. The CDR3 DNA is TGTGCCAGCATAGGCGAGAGATCTTCCTACAATGAGCAGTTCTTC. The encoded protein is CASIGERSSYNEQFF.

This clonotype was counted between two and nine times. The rearrangement uses TRBV7-8 and TRBJ2-1; perhaps TRBD1 as D (6 bases). Trimming stripped 4 bases from V and 0 bases from J, with 16 bases between. The CDR3 consists of 17 residues. Germline CDR1 reads SGHVS; CDR2 reads FQNEAQ. The CDR3 sequence: CASSSLRQASSYNEQFF. CDR3 in DNA: TGTGCCAGCAGCTCCCTCCGACAGGCGAGCTCCTACAATGAGCAGTTCTTC.